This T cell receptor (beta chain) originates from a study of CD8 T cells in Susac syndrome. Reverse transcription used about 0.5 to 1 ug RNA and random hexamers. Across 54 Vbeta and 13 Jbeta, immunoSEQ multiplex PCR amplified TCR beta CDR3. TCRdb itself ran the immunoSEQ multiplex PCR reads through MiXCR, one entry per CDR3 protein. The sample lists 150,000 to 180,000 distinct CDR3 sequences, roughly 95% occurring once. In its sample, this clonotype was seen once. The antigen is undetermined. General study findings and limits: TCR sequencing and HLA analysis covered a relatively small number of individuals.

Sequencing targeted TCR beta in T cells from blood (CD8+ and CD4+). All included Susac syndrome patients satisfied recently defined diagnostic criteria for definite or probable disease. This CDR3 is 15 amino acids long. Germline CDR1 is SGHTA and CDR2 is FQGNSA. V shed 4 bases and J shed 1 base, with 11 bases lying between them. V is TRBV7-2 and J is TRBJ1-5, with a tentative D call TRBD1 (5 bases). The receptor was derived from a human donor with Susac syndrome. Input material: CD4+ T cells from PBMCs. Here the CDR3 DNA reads TGTGCCAGCAGCTCCGGGGGGTGGAGCAATCAGCCCCAGCATTTT. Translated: CASSSGGWSNQPQHF.